Presented here are 8 T cell receptor beta chains from one specimen sequenced in a study of OX40 agonist ivuxolimab in advanced cancers. Libraries were prepared by immunoSEQ multiplex PCR; TCRdb keeps only in-frame clonotypes and omits some of them. The table has about 150,000 clones, roughly nine tenths seen once; the top ten hold 0.85% to 1.4%. The material sequenced was CD4+ or CD8+ T cells sorted from blood, taken in a trial of the OX40 agonist ivuxolimab. All receptors come from an adult with an advanced solid tumor such as melanoma, head and neck, liver or kidney cancer.

For the CDR3, the DNA is TGCGCCAGCAGCTTGGGGACTAGCGGGAGGTCTTCAGAGACCCAGTACTTC. Residues: CASSLGTSGRSSETQYF. The chain recombines TRBV5-1 with TRBJ2-5; 14 bases fit TRBD2. CDR3 size: 17 residues. Germline CDR1 is SGHRS and CDR2 is YFSETQ. Germline trimming cut 0 bases from V and 4 bases from J; bases unmatched to any gene: 5.

This chain links TRBV11-2 with TRBJ2-5, with a tentative D call TRBD2 (5 bases). The germline CDR1 and CDR2 sequences are SGHAT and FQNNGV. V was shortened by 1 base and J by 2 bases, with 11 bases between the two germline ends. The CDR3 consists of 15 residues. CDR3 sequence: CASSLVSESQETQYF. CDR3 in DNA: TGTGCCAGCAGCTTAGTTAGCGAGTCTCAAGAGACCCAGTACTTC.

J is TRBJ2-1 and V is TRBV5-6, with TRBD2 matching 7 bases. This CDR3 is 14 amino acids long. Trimming removed 5 bases from V and 8 bases from J; junction bases left unmatched: 10. Germline lookup yields CDR1 SGHDT and CDR2 YYEEEE. CDR3 sequence reads: CASRTGTAGDEQFF. In DNA form, the CDR3 reads TGTGCCAGCAGAACCGGGACCGCGGGAGATGAGCAGTTCTTC.

The rearrangement joins TRBV4-1 to TRBJ1-1, with no clear D. The CDR3 covers 16 residues. Germline V gene data show CDR1 as MGHRA and CDR2 as YSYEKL. The V end lost 1 base, the J end lost 1 base, and 13 bases lay between the germline ends. DNA for the CDR3: TGCGCCAGCAGCCAAGTACATAATCGAGGGAACACTGAAGCTTTCTTT. It yields the protein CASSQVHNRGNTEAFF.

The chain combines TRBV5-1 with TRBJ2-1; tentative D call: TRBD1 (5 bases). The CDR3 sequence is 16 residues long. V was pared by 5 bases and J by 0 bases, with 15 bases between. Germline values: CDR1 SGHRS, CDR2 YFSETQ. The CDR3 here is CASSPDILSSYNEQFF. The CDR3 bases are TGCGCCAGCAGTCCGGACATACTGAGCTCCTACAATGAGCAGTTCTTC.

The chain carries TRBV28 and TRBJ2-7, with D possibly called TRBD1 or TRBD2 (5 bases each). The CDR3 consists of 13 residues. Trimming left V 8 bases short and J 3 bases short, with 14 bases between. CDR1 MDHEN and CDR2 SYDVKM come from the germline V gene. The CDR3 loop is CASGGEVVYEQYF. CDR3 sequence (DNA): TGTGCCAGCGGGGGAGAGGTGGTCTACGAGCAGTACTTC.

The chain couples TRBV13 to TRBJ2-7; 7 nucleotides match TRBD1. The CDR3 is made up of 14 amino acids. V shed 5 bases and J 2 bases; nucleotides not matched to a gene: 6. From germline, CDR1 is PRHDT and CDR2 FYEKMQ (reference sequence). The CDR3 sequence: CASSPRTGTYEQYF. DNA of the CDR3: TGTGCCAGCAGCCCGAGGACAGGTACCTACGAGCAGTACTTC.

The rearrangement uses TRBV27 and TRBJ2-5; 10 bases agree with TRBD2. This CDR3 spans 15 amino acids. V shed 5 bases, J shed 4 bases, and the junction held 7 bases outside the gene matches. Germline CDR1 and CDR2: MNHEY and SMNVEV (reference sequence). This CDR3 reads CASSPLAGVRETQYF. The CDR3 DNA reads TGTGCCAGCAGTCCCCTAGCGGGAGTTCGAGAGACCCAGTACTTC.